One sample yielded the 32 T cell receptor beta chains listed below, sequenced in a study of blood T cell repertoires in COVID-19. Libraries were prepared by immunoSEQ multiplex PCR; TCRdb keeps only in-frame clonotypes and omits some of them. The sample holds 250,000 to 350,000 clones; approximately 85% are singletons and the top ten take around 1.6%. Sequenced sample: peripheral blood. Receptors originate from a woman aged 50 to 60 with acute or convalescent COVID-19.

CDR3 amino acids: CASSGRFTGELFF. Here the CDR3 DNA reads TGTGCCAGCAGTGGCAGGTTCACCGGGGAGCTGTTTTTT. V and J are TRBV6-4 and TRBJ2-2; D uncertain. This CDR3 comprises 13 residues. Germline CDR1 and CDR2: MRHNA and SNTAGT. The ends were cut back, 4 bases at V and 4 bases at J, with 7 bases in the middle.

The DNA for the CDR3 is TGCGCCAGCAGCTTGGCCTCGGGGAATCAGCCCCAGCATTTT. Translation: CASSLASGNQPQHF. The chain is built from TRBV5-1 and TRBJ1-5; no firm D call. The V end lost 0 bases, the J end lost 4 bases, and 8 bases lay between the germline ends. The CDR3 is 14 amino acids. Germline lookup yields CDR1 SGHRS and CDR2 YFSETQ.

The chain employs TRBV7-9 and TRBJ2-1; 8 positions agree with TRBD2. Germline trimming cut 5 bases from V and 15 bases from J; bases unmatched to any gene: 9. Germline V lookup: CDR1 SEHNR, CDR2 FQNEAQ (reference sequence). This CDR3 has 12 amino acids. The DNA of the CDR3 is TGTGCCAGCAGCGAGGGAAAGCGGGAGAGGTTCTTC. Its translation: CASSEGKRERFF.

The rearrangement links TRBV5-6 to TRBJ2-7, with 11 positions matching TRBD2. With 4 bases clipped from V and 2 bases from J, the junction kept 8 bases outside the gene matches. The CDR3 sequence is 16 residues long. Germline loops: CDR1 SGHDT, CDR2 YYEEEE. As DNA, the CDR3 is TGTGCCAGCAGCCCGAGGACTAGCGGGTGGACCTACGAGCAGTACTTC. Translated, it gives CASSPRTSGWTYEQYF. Looking up the rest from reference TRBV5-6 and TRBJ2-7 gives the full variable domain: DAGVTQSPTHLIKTRGQQVTLRCSPKSGHDTVSWYQQALGQGPQFIFQYYEEEERQRGNFPDRFSGHQFPNYSSELNVNALLLGDSALYLCASSPRTSGWTYEQYFGPGTRLTVT.

The chain uses TRBV19 and TRBJ2-7; weak D call: TRBD1 (6 bases). The V end lost 1 base, the J end lost 5 bases, and 15 bases lay between the germline ends. CDR3 length: 15 residues. Germline CDR1 and CDR2: LNHDA and SQIVND (reference sequence). In nucleotides, the CDR3 is TGTGCCAGTAGTATAGGGCCAGGGGATCGCCACGAGCAGTACTTC. Protein: CASSIGPGDRHEQYF. The full variable domain, with the rest looked up from reference TRBV19 and TRBJ2-7, is DGGITQSPKYLFRKEGQNVTLSCEQNLNHDAMYWYRQDPGQGLRLIYYSQIVNDFQKGDIAEGYSVSREKKESFPLTVTSAQKNPTAFYLCASSIGPGDRHEQYFGPGTRLTVT.

The chain couples TRBV19 to TRBJ2-5; 7 nucleotides align to TRBD1. Germline loops: CDR1 LNHDA, CDR2 SQIVND (reference sequence). V shed 6 bases, J shed 5 bases, and the junction held 6 bases outside the gene matches. The CDR3 consists of 13 residues. In DNA, the CDR3 is TGTGCCAGTAGAGGACAGGTGCAGGAGACCCAGTACTTC. It codes for CASRGQVQETQYF.

V is TRBV2 and J is TRBJ2-5; D is possibly TRBD2 (5 bases). Germline V lookup: CDR1 SNHLY, CDR2 FYNNEI. The germline V and J ends were trimmed by 4 bases and 5 bases, with 14 bases remaining between them. The CDR3 sequence is 14 residues long. The CDR3 sequence: CASSAWVSGETQYF. The CDR3 DNA is TGTGCCAGCAGTGCCTGGGTTTCGGGGGAGACCCAGTACTTC.

The chain is built from TRBV28 and TRBJ2-3; TRBD2 matches 12 bases. The CDR3 contains 16 residues. Germline V gene sequence: CDR1 MDHEN, CDR2 SYDVKM. Trimming took 5 bases from V and 4 from J; bases not matched to a gene: 7. CDR3 sequence reads: CASSQRTSGTPDTQYF. As DNA, the CDR3 is TGTGCCAGCAGTCAAAGGACTAGCGGGACCCCAGATACGCAGTATTTT.

The chain uses TRBV7-8 and TRBJ2-6; D is possibly TRBD1 (6 bases). V dropped 0 bases and J dropped 1 base, with 25 bases sitting between them. This CDR3 is built from 22 residues. Germline CDR1 is SGHVS and CDR2 is FQNEAQ. CDR3 in amino acids: CASSLAGVIKGHARSGANVLTF. As DNA, the CDR3 is TGTGCCAGCAGCTTAGCGGGGGTAATTAAGGGACACGCCCGATCTGGGGCCAACGTCCTGACTTTC.

J is TRBJ2-7 and V is TRBV4-1, with TRBD1 matching 9 bases. The V gene's germline CDR1 is MGHRA and CDR2 YSYEKL. The CDR3 runs 15 residues. V was pared by 4 bases and J by 6 bases, with 10 bases of the junction left unmatched. CDR3 region: CASSRSWDRVGEQYF. DNA for the CDR3: TGCGCCAGCAGCCGGAGCTGGGACAGGGTGGGCGAGCAGTACTTC.

The chain has TRBV2 and TRBJ2-7; D perhaps matches TRBD1 (5 bases). The CDR3 extends over 14 amino acids. The V end lost 7 bases, the J end lost 1 base, and 14 bases lay between the germline ends. From germline, CDR1 is SNHLY and CDR2 FYNNEI. The chain's CDR3 is CASTPNQGSYEQYF. The DNA for the CDR3 is TGTGCCAGCACTCCCAACCAGGGATCCTACGAGCAGTACTTC.

The chain combines TRBV5-6 with TRBJ2-5; D possibly corresponds to TRBD1 (6 bases). This CDR3 spans 13 amino acids. With 4 bases removed from V and 13 bases from J, the gap between germline ends came to 20 bases. Germline CDR1 SGHDT, CDR2 YYEEEE. In DNA, the CDR3 is TGTGCCAGCAGCCCTGGGGCCAACAGGGCTTTGTACTTC. This translates into CASSPGANRALYF.

V is TRBV6-2 or TRBV6-3 and J is TRBJ2-6; weak D call: TRBD1 (6 bases). This CDR3 has 19 amino acids. V was cut by 5 bases and J by 4 bases, with 24 bases left in between. The germline gives CDR1 MNHEY, CDR2 SVGEGT. The CDR3 DNA reads as TGTGCCAGCAGTAACCGACTACAGGGACCTGGGGAGGGGGCCAACGTCCTGACTTTC. This translates into CASSNRLQGPGEGANVLTF.

The chain uses TRBV7-3 and TRBJ2-1; 10 bases are shared with TRBD2. This CDR3 is 15 amino acids long. With V trimmed by 5 bases and J by 6 bases, 7 bases remained unmatched. Germline assignment: CDR1 SGHTA and CDR2 FQGTGA. CDR3 loop: CASSPSSGSINEQFF. CDR3 DNA: TGTGCCAGCAGCCCCTCTAGCGGGAGTATCAATGAGCAGTTCTTC.

This clone was recorded once. The rearrangement uses TRBV11-3 and TRBJ2-7; 8 bases align to TRBD2. The V and J ends lost 3 bases and 1 base, in that order; junction bases with no gene match: 2. CDR3 length: 14 residues. Germline V lookup: CDR1 SGHNT, CDR2 YENEEA. CDR3 DNA sequence: TGTGCCAGCAGCTTCAGCGGGGGTTCCTACGAGCAGTACTTC. It encodes CASSFSGGSYEQYF.

V and J are TRBV18 and TRBJ2-7; 8 nucleotides agree with TRBD2. Germline V CDR1 and CDR2: KGHSH, LQKENI. The CDR3 consists of 14 residues. With V trimmed by 4 bases and J by 3 bases, 5 bases remained unmatched. CDR3 sequence reads: CASSRSAGDYEQYF. In DNA form, the CDR3 reads TGTGCCAGCTCACGATCAGCGGGAGACTACGAGCAGTACTTC.

V gene TRBV7-8 combines with J gene TRBJ2-7, with a tentative D call TRBD2 (6 bases). There are 15 residues in the CDR3. The V end lost 4 bases, the J end lost 4 bases, and 17 bases lay between the germline ends. From germline, CDR1 is SGHVS and CDR2 FQNEAQ. CDR3 sequence: CASSSRLGSDYEQYF. The DNA of the CDR3 is TGTGCCAGCAGCTCAAGACTAGGTTCGGATTACGAGCAGTACTTC.

V is TRBV4-1 and J is TRBJ1-5; TRBD1 matches 7 bases. Germline V gives CDR1 MGHRA, CDR2 YSYEKL. This CDR3 has 17 amino acids. V was pared by 0 bases and J by 7 bases, with 12 bases of the junction left unmatched. CDR3 sequence reads: CASSQDWVGGVGQPQHF. Written as DNA, the CDR3 is TGCGCCAGCAGCCAAGATTGGGTAGGGGGCGTCGGGCAGCCCCAGCATTTT.

This clone has more than one count but fewer than ten. The chain employs TRBV7-8 and TRBJ2-5; TRBD2 matches at 7 bases. The CDR3 consists of 19 residues. Germline V gene lookup returns CDR1 SGHVS and CDR2 FQNEAQ. V was pared by 1 base and J by 6 bases, with 20 bases of the junction left unmatched. The CDR3 coding sequence is TGTGCCAGCAGCTTAGTTCGCGTGAGGTCGGGAGGAGGGGCGAAGACCCAGTACTTC. Residues: CASSLVRVRSGGGAKTQYF.

The rearrangement links TRBV15 to TRBJ1-1; the D is unclear. The CDR3 has 13 residues. V lost 3 bases and J 6 bases, leaving 11 bases between the germline ends. CDR1 LNHNV and CDR2 YYDKDF come from the germline V gene (reference sequence). The CDR3 region has the DNA TGTGCCACCAGCAGTAGTGGAGCCTCTGAAGCTTTCTTT. Translating gives CATSSSGASEAFF.

The rearrangement uses TRBV6-5 and TRBJ2-5; 7 bases agree with TRBD1. Unmatched junction bases numbered 16, after V lost 11 bases and J lost 4 bases. This CDR3 region has 15 residues. Germline V lookup: CDR1 MNHEY, CDR2 SVGAGI. The CDR3 region is CACHRATGRRETQYF. In DNA, the CDR3 is TGTGCCTGCCACCGGGCGACAGGGAGACGAGAGACCCAGTACTTC.

The chain recombines TRBV24-1 with TRBJ2-5; D is perhaps TRBD1 (5 bases). CDR3 length: 18 residues. V was clipped by 0 bases and J by 1 base, with 17 bases between them. The germline V gene has CDR1 KGHDR and CDR2 SFDVKD. CDR3 DNA sequence: TGTGCCACCAGTGATTTGCGTTCGGACACGAAGAGCCAAGAGACCCAGTACTTC. This codes for CATSDLRSDTKSQETQYF.

This clone was picked up one time. The chain links TRBV5-8 to TRBJ2-7; 9 positions agree with TRBD1. The J segment lost 3 bases and the V segment lost 2 bases, leaving 6 bases of the junction unmatched. CDR1 SGHTS and CDR2 YDEGEE come from the germline V gene. CDR3 size: 15 residues. CDR3 DNA sequence: TGTGCCAGCAGCTTAACGGGACAGGGCTACTACGAGCAGTACTTC. This gives the protein CASSLTGQGYYEQYF.

This chain links TRBV14 with TRBJ2-7, with D possibly TRBD1 on 5 matching bases. Trimming took off 4 bases at V and 6 bases at J, with 13 bases between the two ends. From germline, CDR1 is SGHDN and CDR2 FVKESK. This CDR3 comprises 13 residues. In nucleotides, the CDR3 is TGTGCCAGCAGCCCGCGGATCCAGGGCGAGCAGTACTTC. As protein: CASSPRIQGEQYF. Full variable domain (missing parts from reference TRBV14 and TRBJ2-7): EAGVTQFPSHSVIEKGQTVTLRCDPISGHDNLYWYRRVMGKEIKFLLHFVKESKQDESGMPNNRFLAERTGGTYSTLKVQPAELEDSGVYFCASSPRIQGEQYFGPGTRLTVT.

This clone was recorded only once. The V gene is TRBV5-1, the J gene TRBJ1-6, with D maybe TRBD1 (5 bases). Germline V gives CDR1 SGHRS, CDR2 YFSETQ. Trimming pared 6 bases from V and 10 bases from J, leaving 17 bases between. The CDR3 runs 14 residues. The CDR3 nucleotides are TGCGCCAGCATGATTGGGACTTTCCCCTCACCCCTCCACTTT. Protein: CASMIGTFPSPLHF.

The rearrangement joins TRBV29-1 to TRBJ1-2; D gene unclear. V lost 0 bases to trimming and J lost 5 bases, with 7 bases between them. The CDR3 contains 12 residues. CDR1 and CDR2 from the germline V gene are SQVTM and ANQGSEA. This CDR3 is CSVEDRGYGYTF. CDR3 DNA sequence: TGCAGCGTTGAAGATCGGGGATATGGCTACACCTTC.

In its sample, this clone was seen once. This chain joins TRBV7-9 and TRBJ2-1, with D possibly being TRBD1 (6 bases). CDR3 size: 13 residues. V lost 7 bases to trimming and J lost 7 bases, with 14 bases between them. CDR1 and CDR2 from the germline V gene are SEHNR and FQNEAQ (reference sequence). The CDR3: CASNSSTGNEQFF. CDR3 DNA: TGTGCCAGCAACTCTTCTACAGGGAATGAGCAGTTCTTC.

The chain employs TRBV27 and TRBJ2-7; a possible D gene is TRBD2 (5 bases). Deletions cut 4 bases from V and 6 bases from J, with 7 bases between. CDR3 length equals 11 residues. CDR1 is MNHEY, CDR2 SMNVEV, per germline (reference sequence). The CDR3 region is CASSSAGEQYF. CDR3 bases: TGTGCCAGCAGTTCCGCGGGCGAGCAGTACTTC.

The CDR3 DNA sequence: TGTGCCAGCAGCTTAACCGGGTTCTCCTACGAGCAGTACTTC. Translation gives CASSLTGFSYEQYF. This chain links TRBV3-1 (or the pseudogene TRBV3-2) with TRBJ2-7; unclear D gene. Between the trimmed V and J ends, which lost 5 bases and 0 bases, there was a span of 11 bases. Germline CDR1 is LGHDT and CDR2 is YNNKEL (reference sequence). The CDR3 is made up of 14 amino acids.

The rearrangement joins TRBV6-4 to TRBJ2-7; TRBD1 agrees at 8 bases. CDR3 length equals 14 residues. V was pared by 5 bases and J by 0 bases, with 3 bases of the junction left unmatched. The V gene's germline CDR1 is MRHNA and CDR2 SNTAGT. CDR3 coding DNA: TGTGCCAGCAGTAGGACAGGGTCCTCCTACGAGCAGTACTTC. Translated: CASSRTGSSYEQYF.

This clone was recorded only once. The CDR3 nucleotides are TGTGCCAGCAGCTTATTTGAGTCCCATGAGCAGTTCTTC. Its translation: CASSLFESHEQFF. The chain is built from TRBV7-9 and TRBJ2-1; D is unresolved. Trimming took 2 bases from V and 8 from J, leaving 10 bases between them. CDR1 and CDR2 (germline): SEHNR, FQNEAQ (reference sequence). This CDR3 spans 13 amino acids.

The chain carries TRBV5-8 and TRBJ2-1; 9 nucleotides agree with TRBD1. CDR1 is SGHTS, CDR2 YDEGEE, per germline. The CDR3 spans 15 residues. The ends lost 0 bases at V and 8 bases at J; junction bases unmatched: 6. Here the CDR3 DNA reads TGTGCCAGCAGCTTGGCCCGGGACAGGGTCCATGAGCAGTTCTTC. This sequence encodes CASSLARDRVHEQFF.